This T cell receptor beta chain is drawn from a study of T cell responses to AZD1222 COVID-19 vaccine. Whole-study findings and limits: Breadth and depth of Spike-specific TCRs rose after two AZD1222 doses. Donors were chiefly white British, with a greater number of females, and clonal diversity was perhaps underestimated.

Germline-derived CDR1 and CDR2 are SGHDT and YYEEEE. CDR3 length: 16 residues. V was clipped by 4 bases and J by 1 base, with 15 bases between them. Generated by immunoSEQ multiplex PCR, the TCRdb table keeps only in-frame clones and is missing some. This sample yields about 56,000 clones, of which 80% to 90% are seen a single time; about 16% belongs to the top ten. Turning to this clone: Its antigen is undetermined.

This sequence originates from an adult in good health. The sample here was peripheral blood, taken on day 0 of AZD1222 vaccination. The V and J genes are TRBV5-6 and TRBJ1-3; D ambiguous. The CDR3 DNA reads as TGTGCCAGCAGCCTCGGGAGGGCTTGGTCTGGAAACACCATATATTTT. Amino acid sequence: CASSLGRAWSGNTIYF.